A selection of T cell receptor beta chains follows, all from one sample in a study of CD8 T cells in ankylosing spondylitis. TCRdb reanalysed the 5' RACE reads using MiXCR and keeps one entry per CDR3 protein. The table has 150,000 to 200,000 distinct CDR3 sequences, 30% to 40% seen once; the top ten hold 4.5% to 6%. What was sequenced was synovial fluid, either unsorted or a sorted T cell fraction (not recorded which). These receptors were taken from a male donor with ankylosing spondylitis. CDR3s include the opening cysteine and the closing phenylalanine or tryptophan. The order of the fields is clone size, J gene, V gene, CDR3 length, D gene, CDR3 protein, CDR3 DNA. The D gene is left open where the match is weak. Only part of the rows carry a size: once, few, many, or a class if the clone is expanded.

>many|TRBJ2-3|TRBV7-9|15|TRBD1
CASSLGQLGTDTQYF
TGTGCCAGCAGCTTGGGACAGCTAGGCACAGATACGCAGTATTTT
>NA|TRBJ2-3|TRBV5-1|15|NA
CASSAEPGPTDTQYF
TGCGCCAGCAGCGCGGAACCAGGGCCCACAGATACGCAGTATTTT
>once|TRBJ1-1|TRBV10-2|16|NA
CASSEGGGWMNTEAFF
TGCGCCAGCAGTGAAGGGGGAGGTTGGATGAACACTGAAGCTTTCTTT
>NA|TRBJ1-2|TRBV6-1|17|NA
CASSRSNSRASNYGYTF
TGTGCCAGCAGTAGATCTAACTCCAGAGCCTCTAACTATGGCTACACCTTC
>few|TRBJ1-2|TRBV7-2|15|NA
CASSFSPGRNYGYTF
TGTGCCAGCAGCTTTTCCCCGGGACGGAACTATGGCTACACCTTC
>NA|TRBJ1-2|TRBV27|15|NA
CSSSPTRLANYGYTF
TGTTCCAGCTCCCCAACTCGCCTAGCTAACTATGGCTACACCTTC
>many|TRBJ2-7|TRBV28|13|NA
CASSLGGSYEQYF
TGTGCCAGCAGTTTAGGGGGGAGCTACGAGCAGTACTTC
>NA|TRBJ1-2|TRBV7-2|15|TRBD1
CASSAGQGGNYGYTF
TGTGCCAGCAGCGCCGGACAGGGTGGCAACTATGGCTACACCTTC
>once|TRBJ2-5|TRBV28|16|TRBD2
CASSPTSGRYQETQYF
TGTGCCAGCAGCCCTACTAGCGGGAGGTACCAAGAGACCCAGTACTTC
>few|TRBJ1-2|TRBV7-9|12|NA
CASSPGGYGYTF
TGTGCCAGCAGCCCCGGGGGGTATGGCTACACCTTC
>NA|TRBJ1-5|TRBV15|15|TRBD1
CATSSYTGGTQPQHF
TGTGCCACCAGCAGTTATACAGGGGGCACTCAGCCCCAGCATTTT
>few|TRBJ2-3|TRBV25-1|16|TRBD2
CASSESRGGAGDTQYF
TGTGCCAGCAGTGAGTCTCGCGGGGGGGCAGGAGATACGCAGTATTTT
>NA|TRBJ2-3|TRBV12-3/TRBV12-4|16|TRBD2
CASTRERGTSTDTQYF
TGTGCCAGCACCCGCGAGCGGGGGACTAGCACAGATACGCAGTATTTT
>few|TRBJ2-2|TRBV5-1|17|TRBD1
CASSLVGQGANTGELFF
TGCGCCAGCAGCTTGGTCGGACAGGGAGCGAACACCGGGGAGCTGTTTTTT
>many|TRBJ1-6|TRBV9|13|NA
CASSVSRDSPLHF
TGTGCCAGCAGCGTTTCCAGGGATTCACCCCTCCACTTT
>NA|TRBJ2-1|TRBV6-1|16|TRBD2
CASSELFLAGSNEQFF
TGTGCCAGCAGTGAATTGTTTTTAGCGGGATCGAATGAGCAGTTCTTC
>NA|TRBJ2-3|TRBV12-3/TRBV12-4|14|NA
CASSLGSDTDTQYF
TGTGCCAGCAGCCTCGGATCGGACACAGATACGCAGTATTTT
>many|TRBJ1-4|TRBV6-5|14|NA
CASSWGRGNEKLFF
TGTGCCAGCAGTTGGGGGCGAGGTAATGAAAAACTGTTTTTT
>few|TRBJ2-1|TRBV4-1|16|NA
CASSVQVGTLYDEQFF
TGCGCCAGCAGCGTGCAGGTGGGCACTCTTTACGATGAGCAGTTCTTC
>NA|TRBJ2-3|TRBV7-9|16|TRBD1
CASSLAWDRSSDTQYF
TGTGCCAGCAGCTTAGCTTGGGACAGGTCCTCAGATACGCAGTATTTT
>NA|TRBJ2-5|TRBV5-1|16|TRBD1
CASSAGTGGYQETQYF
TGCGCCAGCAGCGCCGGGACAGGAGGGTACCAAGAGACCCAGTACTTC
>NA|TRBJ1-2|TRBV27|13|NA
CASSPGTFYGYTF
TGTGCCAGCAGTCCCGGGACTTTCTATGGCTACACCTTC
>NA|TRBJ2-2|TRBV11-3|15|NA
CASSLGSAVTGELFF
TGTGCCAGCAGCTTAGGTTCGGCCGTCACCGGGGAGCTGTTTTTT
>once|TRBJ1-4|TRBV12-3/TRBV12-4|14|TRBD1
CASRSGQGREKLFF
TGTGCCAGCAGGTCGGGACAGGGTCGCGAAAAACTGTTTTTT
>NA|TRBJ2-1|TRBV20-1|11|TRBD2
CSARRGDTQFF
TGCAGTGCTAGGCGGGGGGACACACAGTTCTTC
>few|TRBJ1-2|TRBV29-1|15|TRBD1
CSVGGQEGHNYGYTF
TGCAGCGTTGGTGGACAGGAAGGCCATAACTATGGCTACACCTTC
>NA|TRBJ1-2|TRBV20-1|13|NA
CSARTVGNYGYTF
TGCAGTGCAAGGACGGTTGGTAACTATGGCTACACCTTC
>NA|TRBJ2-7|TRBV15|17|TRBD2
CATSKRTSGAYSYEQYF
TGTGCCACCAGCAAGAGGACTAGCGGGGCGTACTCCTACGAGCAGTACTTC
>few|TRBJ1-1|TRBV21-1|16|NA
CASSKGRAGASIEAFF
TGTGCCAGCAGCAAAGGAAGAGCAGGGGCCTCCATTGAAGCTTTCTTT
>NA|TRBJ1-4|TRBV28|18|NA
CASSLLGPAKGADKKLFF
TGTGCCAGCAGTTTATTGGGCCCGGCAAAGGGTGCCGATAAAAAACTGTTTTTT
>few|TRBJ1-2|TRBV7-9|13|TRBD1
CASSLNWGQHYTF
TGTGCCAGCAGCCTGAACTGGGGACAGCACTACACCTTC
>NA|TRBJ1-2|TRBV18|17|NA
CASSPGQLKVGNYGYTF
TGTGCCAGCTCACCCGGACAGTTGAAAGTGGGGAACTATGGCTACACCTTC
>many|TRBJ1-1|TRBV20-1|14|NA
CSARDLGSGTEAFF
TGCAGTGCTAGAGATCTGGGGTCGGGAACTGAAGCTTTCTTT
>many|TRBJ2-3|TRBV29-1|15|NA
CSVVSRAFHTDTQYF
TGCAGCGTTGTGTCTAGGGCTTTTCACACAGATACGCAGTATTTT
>many|TRBJ2-3|TRBV5-1|16|NA
CASSLEVQGKTDTQYF
TGCGCCAGCAGCTTGGAGGTTCAGGGGAAAACAGATACGCAGTATTTT
>few|TRBJ2-1|TRBV2|13|NA
CAVTSDSYNEQFF
TGTGCCGTCACCTCCGACTCCTACAATGAGCAGTTCTTC
>many|TRBJ1-1|TRBV2|13|TRBD1
CASSNRGGTEAFF
TGTGCCAGCAGCAACAGGGGAGGCACTGAAGCTTTCTTT
>NA|TRBJ2-1|TRBV20-1|18|TRBD1
CSARVGTGVHSSYNEQFF
TGCAGTGCTAGGGTCGGGACAGGGGTCCATAGCTCCTACAATGAGCAGTTCTTC
>few|TRBJ2-1|TRBV5-1|15|NA
CASSEGLPTGNEQFF
TGCGCCAGCAGCGAGGGACTGCCGACGGGGAATGAGCAGTTCTTC
>NA|TRBJ1-2|TRBV20-1|14|NA
CSARSGLGNYGYTF
TGCAGTGCTAGGTCCGGGCTGGGAAACTATGGCTACACCTTC
>few|TRBJ2-5|TRBV20-1|15|TRBD2
CSAGTLAGLRETQYF
TGCAGTGCTGGCACACTAGCGGGGCTGAGAGAGACCCAGTACTTC
>NA|TRBJ1-1|TRBV20-1|13|TRBD1
CSASRTGNTEAFF
TGCAGTGCTAGCAGGACAGGGAACACTGAAGCTTTCTTT
>NA|TRBJ2-7|TRBV9|15|TRBD2
CASSVADSGISEQYF
TGTGCCAGCAGCGTAGCGGATAGCGGGATATCCGAGCAGTACTTC
>many|TRBJ1-4|TRBV20-1|12|NA
CSAKRGTEKLFF
TGCAGCGCCAAGAGGGGTACAGAAAAACTGTTTTTT
>medium-sized|TRBJ2-2|TRBV20-1|12|NA
CSAKGPTGELFF
TGCAGTGCTAAAGGGCCCACCGGGGAGCTGTTTTTT
>many|TRBJ1-1|TRBV11-2|14|TRBD1
CASSPTGNNAEAFF
TGTGCCAGCAGCCCGACAGGGAACAACGCTGAAGCTTTCTTT
>NA|TRBJ2-1|TRBV5-1|15|TRBD2
CASSLSGGHYNEQFF
TGCGCCAGCAGCTTGAGCGGGGGCCATTACAATGAGCAGTTCTTC